The subject of this entry is one TCR beta chain. The antigen is unknown. These data originate in a study of CXCR3-negative and CXCR3-positive naive CD8 T cells. Study-wide findings and caveats: Comparably high diversity was seen in both naive subsets, and much lower diversity in memory CD8+ cells.

Triplicate approximately 300,000-cell sorts were made of each CD8+ T cell subset. Germline loops: CDR1 LGHDT, CDR2 YNNKEL (reference sequence). The CDR3 contains 14 residues. UMI-tagged TRB cDNA libraries were built via 5' RACE. TCRdb re-analyzed the 5' RACE reads; it lists each CDR3 protein once, without DNA. The sample totals over 100,000 distinct CDR3 sequences. This sequence was found in a human donor in good health. Some clones in this sample may be carry-over from other donors' samples. The gene calls are TRBV3-1 and TRBJ2-5; there is no DNA to check the TCRdb D call of TRBD2. The sequenced sample was naive CXCR3- CD8+ T cells from blood. As for subset: CD45RO-CCR7+CD27+CD95- naive CD8+ T cells lacking CXCR3 (TNR3-). CDR3 amino acids: CASSPRDFQETQYF.